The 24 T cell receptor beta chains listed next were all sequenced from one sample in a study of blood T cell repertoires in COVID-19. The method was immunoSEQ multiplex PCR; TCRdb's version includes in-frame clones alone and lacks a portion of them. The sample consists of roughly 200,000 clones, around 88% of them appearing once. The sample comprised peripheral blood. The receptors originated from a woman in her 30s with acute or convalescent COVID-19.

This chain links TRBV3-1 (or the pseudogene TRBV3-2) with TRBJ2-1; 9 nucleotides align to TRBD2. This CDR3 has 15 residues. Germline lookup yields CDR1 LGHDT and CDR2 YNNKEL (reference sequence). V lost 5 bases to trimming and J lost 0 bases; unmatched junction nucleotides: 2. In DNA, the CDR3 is TGTGCCAGCAGCTATAGCGGGAGCTCCTACAATGAGCAGTTCTTC. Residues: CASSYSGSSYNEQFF.

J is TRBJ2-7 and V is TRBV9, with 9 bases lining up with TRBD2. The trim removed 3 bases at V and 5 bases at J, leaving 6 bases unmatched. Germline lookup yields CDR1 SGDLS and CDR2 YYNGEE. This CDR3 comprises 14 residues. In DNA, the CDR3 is TGTGCCAGCAGCGCCATTAGCGGGAGCGACGAGCAGTACTTC. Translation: CASSAISGSDEQYF. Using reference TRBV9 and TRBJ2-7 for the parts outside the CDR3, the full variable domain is DSGVTQTPKHLITATGQRVTLRCSPRSGDLSVYWYQQSLDQGLQFLIQYYNGEERAKGNILERFSAQQFPDLHSELNLSSLELGDSALYFCASSAISGSDEQYFGPGTRLTVT.

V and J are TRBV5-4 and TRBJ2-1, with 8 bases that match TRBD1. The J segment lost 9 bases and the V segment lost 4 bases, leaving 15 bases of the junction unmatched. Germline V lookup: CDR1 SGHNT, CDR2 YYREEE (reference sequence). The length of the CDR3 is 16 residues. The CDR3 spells CASSVPRGQGLGEQFF. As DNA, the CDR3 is TGTGCCAGCAGCGTCCCAAGAGGACAGGGACTCGGTGAGCAGTTCTTC.

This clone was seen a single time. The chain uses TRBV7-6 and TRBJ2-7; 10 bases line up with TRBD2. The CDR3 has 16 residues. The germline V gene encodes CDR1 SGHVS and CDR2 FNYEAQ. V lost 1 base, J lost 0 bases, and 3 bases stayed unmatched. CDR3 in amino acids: CASSLGIAGGSYEQYF. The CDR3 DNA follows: TGTGCCAGCAGCTTAGGAATAGCGGGAGGCTCCTACGAGCAGTACTTC. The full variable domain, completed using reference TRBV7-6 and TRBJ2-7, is GAGVSQSPRYKVTKRGQDVALRCDPISGHVSLYWYRQALGQGPEFLTYFNYEAQQDKSGLPNDRFSAERPEGSISTLTIQRTEQRDSAMYRCASSLGIAGGSYEQYFGPGTRLTVT.

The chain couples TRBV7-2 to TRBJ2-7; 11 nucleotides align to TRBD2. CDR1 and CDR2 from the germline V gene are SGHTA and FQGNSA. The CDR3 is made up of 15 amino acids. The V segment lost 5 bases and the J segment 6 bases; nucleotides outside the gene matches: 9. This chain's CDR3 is CASSLIAGGPGEQYF. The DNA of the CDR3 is TGTGCCAGCAGCCTCATAGCGGGAGGGCCGGGCGAGCAGTACTTC. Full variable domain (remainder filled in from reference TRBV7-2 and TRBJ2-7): GAGVSQSPSNKVTEKGKDVELRCDPISGHTALYWYRQSLGQGLEFLIYFQGNSAPDKSGLPSDRFSAERTGGSVSTLTIQRTQQEDSAVYLCASSLIAGGPGEQYFGPGTRLTVT.

The CDR3 loop is CASTTSGTYEQYF. CDR3 nucleotide sequence: TGTGCCAGCACCACTTCAGGGACCTACGAGCAGTACTTC. The J gene is TRBJ2-7, the V gene TRBV18, with D possibly being TRBD1 (5 bases). The germline gives CDR1 KGHSH, CDR2 LQKENI. The length of the CDR3 is 13 residues. Deletions cut 8 bases from V and 2 bases from J, with 13 bases between.

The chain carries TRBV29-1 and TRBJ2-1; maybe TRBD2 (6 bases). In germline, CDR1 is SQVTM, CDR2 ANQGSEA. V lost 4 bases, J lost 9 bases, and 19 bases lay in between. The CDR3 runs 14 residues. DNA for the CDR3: TGCAGCGTTGGGTTGCGGAGTCGGGAGCCTGAGCAGTTCTTC. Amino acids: CSVGLRSREPEQFF.

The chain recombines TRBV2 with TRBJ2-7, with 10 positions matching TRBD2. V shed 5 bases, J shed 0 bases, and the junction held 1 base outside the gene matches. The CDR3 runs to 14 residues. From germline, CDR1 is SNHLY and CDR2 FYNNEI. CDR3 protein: CASSLAGVSYEQYF. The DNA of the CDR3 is TGTGCCAGCAGTCTAGCGGGAGTCTCCTACGAGCAGTACTTC. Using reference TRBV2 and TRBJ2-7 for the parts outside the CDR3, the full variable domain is EPEVTQTPSHQVTQMGQEVILRCVPISNHLYFYWYRQILGQKVEFLVSFYNNEISEKSEIFDDQFSVERPDGSNFTLKIRSTKLEDSAMYFCASSLAGVSYEQYFGPGTRLTVT.

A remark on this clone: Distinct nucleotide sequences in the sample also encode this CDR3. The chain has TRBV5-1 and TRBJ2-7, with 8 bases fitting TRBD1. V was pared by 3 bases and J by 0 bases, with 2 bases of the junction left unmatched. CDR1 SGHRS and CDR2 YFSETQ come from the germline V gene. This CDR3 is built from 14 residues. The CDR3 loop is CASSWGTGSYEQYF. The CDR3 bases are TGCGCCAGCAGCTGGGGGACAGGCTCCTACGAGCAGTACTTC.

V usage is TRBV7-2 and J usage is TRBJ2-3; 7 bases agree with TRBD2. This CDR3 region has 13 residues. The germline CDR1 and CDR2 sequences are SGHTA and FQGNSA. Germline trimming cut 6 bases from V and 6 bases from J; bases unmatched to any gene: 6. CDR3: CASRPLAEDTQYF. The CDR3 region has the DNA TGTGCCAGCAGACCTCTAGCGGAGGATACGCAGTATTTT.

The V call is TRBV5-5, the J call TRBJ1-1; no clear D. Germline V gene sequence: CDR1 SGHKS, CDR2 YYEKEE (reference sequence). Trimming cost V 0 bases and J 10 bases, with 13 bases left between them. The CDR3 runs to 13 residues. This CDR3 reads CASSLDLFSGAFF. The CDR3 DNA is TGTGCCAGCAGCTTGGATCTGTTTTCGGGAGCTTTCTTT.

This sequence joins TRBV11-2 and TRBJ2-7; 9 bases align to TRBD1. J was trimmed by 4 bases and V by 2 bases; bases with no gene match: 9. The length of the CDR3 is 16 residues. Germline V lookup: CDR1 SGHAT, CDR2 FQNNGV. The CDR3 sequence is CASSLSTGGTPYEQYF. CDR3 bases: TGTGCCAGCAGCTTAAGTACAGGGGGCACGCCGTACGAGCAGTACTTC.

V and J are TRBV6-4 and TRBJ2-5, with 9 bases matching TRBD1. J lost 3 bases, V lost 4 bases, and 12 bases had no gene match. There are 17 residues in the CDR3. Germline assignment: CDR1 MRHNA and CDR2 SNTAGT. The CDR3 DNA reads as TGTGCCAGCAGTGCCTTTGAGGTGGGGGACAGGGAAGAGACCCAGTACTTC. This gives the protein CASSAFEVGDREETQYF.

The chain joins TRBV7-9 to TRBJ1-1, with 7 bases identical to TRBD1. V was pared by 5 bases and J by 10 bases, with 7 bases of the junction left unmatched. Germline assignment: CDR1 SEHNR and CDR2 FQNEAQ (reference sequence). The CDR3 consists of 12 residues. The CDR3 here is CASSQNRGSAFF. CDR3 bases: TGTGCCAGCAGCCAAAACAGGGGTTCAGCTTTCTTT.

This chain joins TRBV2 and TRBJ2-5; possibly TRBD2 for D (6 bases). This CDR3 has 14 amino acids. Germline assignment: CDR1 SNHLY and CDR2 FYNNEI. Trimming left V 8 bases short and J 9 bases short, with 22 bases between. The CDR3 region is CASSGPPEGRPQYF. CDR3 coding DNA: TGTGCCAGCTCGGGACCTCCGGAGGGGAGACCCCAGTACTTC. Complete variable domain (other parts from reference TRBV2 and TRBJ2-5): EPEVTQTPSHQVTQMGQEVILRCVPISNHLYFYWYRQILGQKVEFLVSFYNNEISEKSEIFDDQFSVERPDGSNFTLKIRSTKLEDSAMYFCASSGPPEGRPQYFGPGTRLLVL.

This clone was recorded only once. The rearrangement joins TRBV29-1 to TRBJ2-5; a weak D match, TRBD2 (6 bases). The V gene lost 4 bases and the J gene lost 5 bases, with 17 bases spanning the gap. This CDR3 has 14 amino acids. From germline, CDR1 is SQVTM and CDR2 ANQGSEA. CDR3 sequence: CSVAYGTQGETQYF. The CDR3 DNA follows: TGCAGCGTTGCGTACGGGACTCAAGGGGAGACCCAGTACTTC.

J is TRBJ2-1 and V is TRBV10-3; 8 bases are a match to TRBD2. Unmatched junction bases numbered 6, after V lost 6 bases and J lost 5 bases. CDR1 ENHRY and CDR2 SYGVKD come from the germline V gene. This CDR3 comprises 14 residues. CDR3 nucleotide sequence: TGTGCCATCAGAGGCAAACTAGCGGACAATGAGCAGTTCTTC. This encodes CAIRGKLADNEQFF.

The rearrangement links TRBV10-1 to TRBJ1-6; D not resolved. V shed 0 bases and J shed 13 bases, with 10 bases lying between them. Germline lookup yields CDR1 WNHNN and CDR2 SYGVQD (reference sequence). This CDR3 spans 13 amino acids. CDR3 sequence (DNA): TGCGCCAGCAGTGAGTCGGAGCTGCGTCCCCTCCACTTT. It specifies CASSESELRPLHF.

CDR3 coding DNA: TGTGCCAGCAGTGCCGCCGGGACTAGCGTAAATGAGCAGTTCTTC. Protein product: CASSAAGTSVNEQFF. V is TRBV28 and J is TRBJ2-1; TRBD2 agrees at 10 bases. The junction had 8 bases not matched to a gene; V was cut back by 5 bases and J by 7 bases. CDR1 and CDR2 (germline): MDHEN, SYDVKM. The CDR3 contains 15 residues.

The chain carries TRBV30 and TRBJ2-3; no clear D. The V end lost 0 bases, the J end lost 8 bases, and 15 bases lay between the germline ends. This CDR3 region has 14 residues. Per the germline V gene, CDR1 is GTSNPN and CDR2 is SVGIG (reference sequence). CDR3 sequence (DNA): TGTGCCTGGAGTGTAACGACTCACCTTGCTACGCAGTATTTT. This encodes CAWSVTTHLATQYF.

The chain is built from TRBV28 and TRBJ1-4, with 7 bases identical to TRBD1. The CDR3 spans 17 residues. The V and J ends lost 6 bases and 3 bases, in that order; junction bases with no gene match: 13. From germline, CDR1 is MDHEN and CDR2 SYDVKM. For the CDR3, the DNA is TGTGCCAGCAGGGGGGCGCGTTTCGGGACAGCTAATGAAAAACTGTTTTTT. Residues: CASRGARFGTANEKLFF.

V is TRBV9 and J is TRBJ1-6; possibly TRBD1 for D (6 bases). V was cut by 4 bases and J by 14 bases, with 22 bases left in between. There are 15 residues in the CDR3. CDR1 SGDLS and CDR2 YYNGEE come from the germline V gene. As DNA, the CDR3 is TGTGCCAGCAGCCCGACAGGATTCTTGGGGGAGACCCTCCACTTT. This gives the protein CASSPTGFLGETLHF. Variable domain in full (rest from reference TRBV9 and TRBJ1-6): DSGVTQTPKHLITATGQRVTLRCSPRSGDLSVYWYQQSLDQGLQFLIQYYNGEERAKGNILERFSAQQFPDLHSELNLSSLELGDSALYFCASSPTGFLGETLHFGNGTRLTVT.

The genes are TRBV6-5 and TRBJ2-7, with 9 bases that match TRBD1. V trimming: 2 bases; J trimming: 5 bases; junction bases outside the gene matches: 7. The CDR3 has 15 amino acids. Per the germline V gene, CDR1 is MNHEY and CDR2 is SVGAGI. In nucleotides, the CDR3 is TGTGCCAGCAGTTACGTGGGACAGGGTGGTCACGAGCAGTACTTC. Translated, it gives CASSYVGQGGHEQYF.

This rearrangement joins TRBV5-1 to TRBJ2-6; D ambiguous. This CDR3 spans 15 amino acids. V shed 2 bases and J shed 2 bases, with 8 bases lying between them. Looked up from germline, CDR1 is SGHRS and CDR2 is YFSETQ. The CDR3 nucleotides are TGCGCCAGCAGCTTTGTGGAGACTGGGGCCAACGTCCTGACTTTC. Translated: CASSFVETGANVLTF.